This T cell receptor beta chain was profiled in a study of shared clonotypes between healthy human individuals. Overall study results and limits: Lower generation probabilities were found for non-shared clonotypes than for those shared by all four donors.

Here immunoSEQ multiplex PCR was the method, and the copy in TCRdb shows in-frame clones only, minus some. The table shows millions of clones, with 85% to 95% occurring only once. With regard to this clone: Antigen: not known.

The CDR3 has 15 amino acids. The germline CDR1 and CDR2 sequences are MNHEY and SMNVEV (reference sequence). V shed 5 bases, J shed 1 base, and the junction held 6 bases outside the gene matches. CD45RO-negative, CCR7-positively selected cells formed the naive CD8 fraction, excluding terminally differentiated effector memory CD45RA+ cells. Each donor was a Caucasian adult residing in Nashville, Tennessee. The TCR sequence derives from a man aged 18 to 30 in good health. Some clones in this sample may be carry-over from other donors' samples. The rearrangement joins TRBV27 to TRBJ1-1, with 8 bases fitting TRBD1. Material for sequencing was naive CD8+ T cells from PBMCs. This chain's CDR3 is CASSPPTGANTEAFF. In DNA, the CDR3 is TGTGCCAGCAGTCCTCCGACAGGGGCGAACACTGAAGCTTTCTTT.